This TCR beta chain was observed in a study of somatic mutations in cytotoxic T cells in rheumatoid arthritis. Clones were sequenced by immunoSEQ multiplex PCR, and TCRdb holds only the in-frame ones, with some missing. The repertoire consists of about 25,000 clones, with approximately 73% occurring once and the leading ten covering around 8.9%. This clone showed up just once. This sequence originates from a woman younger than 35 in good health. The specimen sequenced was CD8+ T cells sorted from blood.

Written as DNA, the CDR3 is TGTGCCAGCAGCTCTTTAGATTATGAGCAGTTCTTC. Its translation: CASSSLDYEQFF. The chain links TRBV7-9 to TRBJ2-1; D ambiguous. The CDR3 contains 12 residues. Per the germline V gene, CDR1 is SEHNR and CDR2 is FQNEAQ (reference sequence). Trimming cost V 4 bases and J 8 bases, with 9 bases left between them. Drawing the rest from reference TRBV7-9 and TRBJ2-1, the complete variable domain is DTGVSQNPRHKITKRGQNVTFRCDPISEHNRLYWYRQTLGQGPEFLTYFQNEAQLEKSRLLSDRFSAERPKGSFSTLEIQRTEQGDSAMYLCASSSLDYEQFFGPGTRLTVL.